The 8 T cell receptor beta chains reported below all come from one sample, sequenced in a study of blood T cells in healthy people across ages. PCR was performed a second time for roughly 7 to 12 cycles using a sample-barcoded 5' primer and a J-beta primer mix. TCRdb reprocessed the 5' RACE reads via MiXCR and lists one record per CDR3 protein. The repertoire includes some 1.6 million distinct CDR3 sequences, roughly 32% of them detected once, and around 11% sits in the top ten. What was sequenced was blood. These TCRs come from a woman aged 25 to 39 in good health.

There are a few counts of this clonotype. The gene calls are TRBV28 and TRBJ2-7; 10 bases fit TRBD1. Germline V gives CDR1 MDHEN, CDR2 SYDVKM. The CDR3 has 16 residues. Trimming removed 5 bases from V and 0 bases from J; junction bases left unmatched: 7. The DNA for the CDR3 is TGTGCCAGCAGTCCTCCGGGACAGGGGCGCTCCTACGAGCAGTACTTC. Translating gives CASSPPGQGRSYEQYF.

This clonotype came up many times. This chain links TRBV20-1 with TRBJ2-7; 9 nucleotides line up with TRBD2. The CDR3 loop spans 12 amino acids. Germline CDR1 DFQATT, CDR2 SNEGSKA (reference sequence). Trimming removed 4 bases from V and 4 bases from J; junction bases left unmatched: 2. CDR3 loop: CSAISGSYEQYF. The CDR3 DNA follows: TGCAGTGCTATTAGCGGGAGTTACGAGCAGTACTTC.

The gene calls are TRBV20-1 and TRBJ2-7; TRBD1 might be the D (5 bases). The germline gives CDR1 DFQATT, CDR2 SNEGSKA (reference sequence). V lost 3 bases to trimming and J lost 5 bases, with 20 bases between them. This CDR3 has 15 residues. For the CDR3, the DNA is TGCAGTGCTAGGGGCAGCTTCTTAGGGGTGGACGAGCAGTACTTC. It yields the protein CSARGSFLGVDEQYF.

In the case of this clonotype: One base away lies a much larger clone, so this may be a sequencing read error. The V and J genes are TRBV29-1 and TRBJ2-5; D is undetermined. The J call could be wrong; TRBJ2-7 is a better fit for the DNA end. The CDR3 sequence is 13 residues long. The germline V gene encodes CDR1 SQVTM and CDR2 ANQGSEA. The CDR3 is CSVVTGFNNEQYF. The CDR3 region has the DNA TGCAGCGTTGTCACTGGCTTCAACAACGAGCAGTACTTC.

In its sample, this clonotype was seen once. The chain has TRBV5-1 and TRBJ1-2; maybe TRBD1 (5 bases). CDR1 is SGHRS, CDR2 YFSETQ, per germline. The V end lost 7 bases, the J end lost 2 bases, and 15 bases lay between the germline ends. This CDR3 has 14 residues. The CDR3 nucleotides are TGCGCCAGCGGCCCCACGGGGGGGAACTATGGCTACACCTTC. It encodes CASGPTGGNYGYTF.

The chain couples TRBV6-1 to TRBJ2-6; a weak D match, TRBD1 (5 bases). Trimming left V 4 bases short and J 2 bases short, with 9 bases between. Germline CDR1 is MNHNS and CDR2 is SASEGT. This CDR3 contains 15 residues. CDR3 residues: CASSVKGAGANVLTF. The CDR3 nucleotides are TGTGCCAGCAGTGTAAAAGGGGCTGGGGCCAACGTCCTGACTTTC.

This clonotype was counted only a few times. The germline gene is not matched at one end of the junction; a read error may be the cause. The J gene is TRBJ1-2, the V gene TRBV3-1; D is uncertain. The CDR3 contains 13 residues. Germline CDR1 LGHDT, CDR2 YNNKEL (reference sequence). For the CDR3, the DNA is TGTGCCAGCAGCCAAACCCTGGACTATGGCCACACCTTC. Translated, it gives CASSQTLDYGHTF.

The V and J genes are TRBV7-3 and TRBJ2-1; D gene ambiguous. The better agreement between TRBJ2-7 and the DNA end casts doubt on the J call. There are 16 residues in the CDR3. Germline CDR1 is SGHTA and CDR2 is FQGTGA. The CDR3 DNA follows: TGTGCCAGCAGCTTAACGTTTGACAACAACTACAATGAGCAGTACTTC. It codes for CASSLTFDNNYNEQYF.